Listed here are 31 T cell receptor beta chains from one sample, sequenced in a study of cytomegalovirus exposure and HLA in healthy donors. Primers for the PCR totalled 60 Vbeta and 13 Jbeta. TCRdb keeps only in-frame clones here, not all; method: immunoSEQ multiplex PCR. Among some 160,000 clones listed, about 85% were seen once. The specimen was PBMCs. Receptors originate from a boy aged 2-9 years in good health and CMV-seronegative.

V and J are TRBV6-1 and TRBJ2-7, with D perhaps TRBD2 (5 bases). Trimming left V 3 bases short and J 0 bases short, with 12 bases between. The CDR3 consists of 15 residues. Germline V gene data show CDR1 as MNHNS and CDR2 as SASEGT. CDR3 amino acids: CASSDASQSSYEQYF. The CDR3 DNA is TGTGCCAGCAGTGATGCTAGCCAAAGCTCCTACGAGCAGTACTTC.

The rearrangement uses TRBV25-1 and TRBJ1-4; the match to TRBD1 covers 8 bases. The germline V gene has CDR1 MGHDK and CDR2 SYGVNS. This CDR3 spans 15 amino acids. V lost 9 bases and J lost 8; bases outside the gene matches: 14. CDR3 sequence reads: CASSPLQGGKEKLFF. The CDR3 DNA follows: TGTGCCAGTTCCCCACTACAGGGGGGAAAAGAAAAACTGTTTTTT. Drawing the rest from reference TRBV25-1 and TRBJ1-4, the complete variable domain is EADIYQTPRYLVIGTGKKITLECSQTMGHDKMYWYQQDPGMELHLIHYSYGVNSTEKGDLSSESTVSRIRTEHFPLTLESARPSHTSQYLCASSPLQGGKEKLFFGSGTQLSVL.

The CDR3 reads CASRTGGWGSLNTGELFF. CDR3 nucleotides: TGTGCCAGCAGAACCGGGGGTTGGGGTAGCTTGAACACCGGGGAGCTGTTTTTT. The gene calls are TRBV25-1 and TRBJ2-2, with D perhaps TRBD2 (6 bases). Per the germline V gene, CDR1 is MGHDK and CDR2 is SYGVNS. Trimming shortened V by 6 bases and J by 1 base, and 21 bases separated the two germline ends. This CDR3 comprises 18 residues.

The chain carries TRBV2 and TRBJ2-5; D perhaps matches TRBD2 (5 bases). The J call is doubtful: the DNA matches TRBJ2-7 better. In germline, CDR1 is SNHLY, CDR2 FYNNEI. The CDR3 has 13 amino acids. CDR3: CASRGYEGNEQYF. DNA for the CDR3: TGTGCCAGCAGGGGTTACGAGGGTAACGAGCAGTACTTC.

This clone appeared a single time. This rearrangement joins TRBV4-2 to TRBJ1-5; D call uncertain. The germline V gene encodes CDR1 LGHNA and CDR2 YNFKEQ. The CDR3 is 14 amino acids. Trimming removed 2 bases at V and 4 bases at J, with 9 bases between. The CDR3 bases are TGTGCCAGCAGCCAATCTCAGTTTAATCAGCCCCAGCATTTT. Translation: CASSQSQFNQPQHF.

This clone appeared a single time. The V gene is TRBV7-3, the J gene TRBJ1-2; 7 nucleotides line up with TRBD1. The CDR3 runs to 15 residues. The V gene's germline CDR1 is SGHTA and CDR2 FQGTGA. J lost 1 base, V lost 4 bases, and 6 bases had no gene match. CDR3 DNA: TGTGCCAGCAGCTCCCTGGACAGGCTTAACTATGGCTACACCTTC. This translates into CASSSLDRLNYGYTF.

The CDR3 DNA is TGTGCCAGCAGCGGACTAGCGGGAGAGCCAGATACGCAGTATTTT. Its protein product is CASSGLAGEPDTQYF. This chain uses TRBV2 with TRBJ2-3; 13 positions match TRBD2. Looked up from germline, CDR1 is SNHLY and CDR2 is FYNNEI. V gave up 6 bases and J gave up 4 bases; unmatched junction bases: 4. This CDR3 is built from 15 residues. Filled out from reference TRBV2 and TRBJ2-3, the complete variable domain reads EPEVTQTPSHQVTQMGQEVILRCVPISNHLYFYWYRQILGQKVEFLVSFYNNEISEKSEIFDDQFSVERPDGSNFTLKIRSTKLEDSAMYFCASSGLAGEPDTQYFGPGTRLTVL.

The chain employs TRBV28 and TRBJ2-3; TRBD1 agrees at 9 bases. Germline V gene data show CDR1 as MDHEN and CDR2 as SYDVKM. This CDR3 spans 15 amino acids. V gave up 4 bases and J gave up 2 bases; unmatched junction bases: 4. CDR3 region: CASSSDRGPTDTQYF. The CDR3, as DNA: TGTGCCAGCAGTTCGGACAGGGGCCCCACAGATACGCAGTATTTT. The full variable domain, rest sourced from reference TRBV28 and TRBJ2-3, is DVKVTQSSRYLVKRTGEKVFLECVQDMDHENMFWYRQDPGLGLRLIYFSYDVKMKEKGDIPEGYSVSREKKERFSLILESASTNQTSMYLCASSSDRGPTDTQYFGPGTRLTVL.

CDR3 coding DNA: TGTGCCAGCAGTAGCGATGATTACGAGCAGTACTTC. This sequence encodes CASSSDDYEQYF. This chain joins TRBV25-1 and TRBJ2-7; D remains unclear. CDR3 size: 12 residues. Germline values: CDR1 MGHDK, CDR2 SYGVNS. V lost 5 bases and J 4 bases, leaving 9 bases between the germline ends.

This chain uses TRBV29-1 with TRBJ1-1; possible D gene TRBD1, 5 bases. CDR3 size: 13 residues. In germline, CDR1 is SQVTM, CDR2 ANQGSEA. Trimming shortened V by 6 bases and J by 1 base, and 12 bases separated the two germline ends. In DNA form, the CDR3 reads TGCAGCGTGGCGGGACTTTGGAACACTGAAGCTTTCTTT. This translates into CSVAGLWNTEAFF.

A single count supports this clone. The gene calls are TRBV19 and TRBJ2-7; 7 bases align to TRBD2. The CDR3 extends over 14 amino acids. V trimming: 5 bases; J trimming: 4 bases; junction bases outside the gene matches: 8. Germline assignment: CDR1 LNHDA and CDR2 SQIVND (reference sequence). This CDR3 is CASSLSSGVYEQYF. CDR3 coding DNA: TGTGCCAGTAGTCTGTCCAGCGGGGTATACGAGCAGTACTTC. Combining the CDR3 with reference TRBV19 and TRBJ2-7 gives the whole variable domain DGGITQSPKYLFRKEGQNVTLSCEQNLNHDAMYWYRQDPGQGLRLIYYSQIVNDFQKGDIAEGYSVSREKKESFPLTVTSAQKNPTAFYLCASSLSSGVYEQYFGPGTRLTVT.

The rearrangement links TRBV2 to TRBJ2-5; no definite D call. In germline, CDR1 is SNHLY, CDR2 FYNNEI. CDR3 length equals 13 residues. Trimming shortened V by 2 bases and J by 2 bases, and 6 bases separated the two germline ends. The CDR3: CASSEQQQETQYF. The CDR3 bases are TGTGCCAGCAGTGAACAACAGCAAGAGACCCAGTACTTC.

The V and J genes are TRBV28 and TRBJ2-7, with 10 bases fitting TRBD2. V lost 3 bases and J lost 9; bases outside the gene matches: 14. The germline V gene has CDR1 MDHEN and CDR2 SYDVKM. CDR3 size: 16 residues. The CDR3 region is CASSLLSPSGSTGQYF. Written as DNA, the CDR3 is TGTGCCAGCAGTTTGCTATCGCCTAGCGGGAGTACGGGGCAGTACTTC.

CDR3 coding DNA: TGTGCCAGCAGCTTAGTCAGGGGGGAATCATCAGCTTTCTTT. Translating gives CASSLVRGESSAFF. The V and J genes are TRBV7-8 and TRBJ1-1, with TRBD1 matching 7 bases. The CDR3 has 14 residues. Germline lookup yields CDR1 SGHVS and CDR2 FQNEAQ. V lost 1 base, J lost 10 bases, and 9 bases stayed unmatched. The variable domain in full, with the rest retrieved from reference TRBV7-8 and TRBJ1-1, is GAGVSQSPRYKVAKRGQDVALRCDPISGHVSLFWYQQALGQGPEFLTYFQNEAQLDKSGLPSDRFFAERPEGSVSTLKIQRTQQEDSAVYLCASSLVRGESSAFFGQGTRLTVV.

The V and J genes are TRBV4-2 and TRBJ2-2, with TRBD2 identical over 7 bases. The CDR3 sequence is 18 residues long. Germline assignment: CDR1 LGHNA and CDR2 YNFKEQ. Trimming cost V 0 bases and J 4 bases; bases outside gene matches: 11. Here the CDR3 reads CASSQDLRAGPSTGELFF. The DNA of the CDR3 is TGTGCCAGCAGCCAAGATCTTAGAGCGGGACCCAGCACCGGGGAGCTGTTTTTT.

This rearrangement joins TRBV4-3 to TRBJ2-4, with 8 bases matching TRBD1. V shed 1 base, J shed 1 base, and the junction held 6 bases outside the gene matches. Germline loops: CDR1 LGHNA, CDR2 YSLEER. This CDR3 has 17 residues. The CDR3 bases are TGCGCCAGCAGCCAAGGGACAGGGATCGGGGCCAAAAACATTCAGTACTTC. Encoded protein: CASSQGTGIGAKNIQYF.

V is TRBV4-2 and J is TRBJ2-2; a possible D gene is TRBD2 (6 bases). The CDR3 is made up of 15 amino acids. With 8 bases removed from V and 3 bases from J, the gap between germline ends came to 16 bases. Germline V gene lookup returns CDR1 LGHNA and CDR2 YNFKEQ. Written as DNA, the CDR3 is TGTGCCAGCTCCACGGGGGACCGCGACACCGGGGAGCTGTTTTTT. This translates into CASSTGDRDTGELFF.

The chain recombines TRBV28 with TRBJ2-2, with a possible D match to TRBD2 (7 bases). V was cut by 3 bases and J by 5 bases, with 13 bases left in between. This CDR3 region has 15 residues. Germline CDR1 and CDR2: MDHEN and SYDVKM. The CDR3 region is CASSLLGGLTGELFF. Here the CDR3 DNA reads TGTGCCAGCAGTTTGTTGGGGGGGCTTACCGGGGAGCTGTTTTTT. Full variable domain (rest looked up from reference TRBV28 and TRBJ2-2): DVKVTQSSRYLVKRTGEKVFLECVQDMDHENMFWYRQDPGLGLRLIYFSYDVKMKEKGDIPEGYSVSREKKERFSLILESASTNQTSMYLCASSLLGGLTGELFFGEGSRLTVL.

The chain recombines TRBV2 with TRBJ1-1; no clear D gene. Per the germline V gene, CDR1 is SNHLY and CDR2 is FYNNEI. This CDR3 spans 12 amino acids. V dropped 6 bases and J dropped 7 bases, with 12 bases sitting between them. The CDR3 protein is CASRRVLREAFF. As DNA, the CDR3 is TGTGCCAGCAGGCGGGTCCTTCGTGAAGCTTTCTTT.

This clone was observed a few times. The V call is TRBV27, the J call TRBJ2-7; 7 positions match TRBD1. V was pared by 0 bases and J by 4 bases, with 6 bases of the junction left unmatched. CDR3 length equals 15 residues. CDR1 and CDR2 (germline): MNHEY, SMNVEV (reference sequence). The CDR3 DNA is TGTGCCAGCAGTTTATCCCCTCGACAGGGTTACGAGCAGTACTTC. Translated: CASSLSPRQGYEQYF.

This clone turned up a few times. The chain combines TRBV7-2 with TRBJ1-5, with no clear D. This CDR3 has 13 residues. The V end was cut by 5 bases, the J end by 1 base, with 6 bases between. Per germline, CDR1 SGHTA and CDR2 FQGNSA. CDR3 residues: CASSPVSNQPQHF. CDR3 coding DNA: TGTGCCAGCAGCCCGGTAAGCAATCAGCCCCAGCATTTT.

The chain is built from TRBV13 and TRBJ2-1; the match to TRBD1 covers 7 bases. CDR3 length: 15 amino acids. Looked up from germline, CDR1 is PRHDT and CDR2 is FYEKMQ (reference sequence). J lost 2 bases, V lost 5 bases, and 6 bases had no gene match. CDR3 sequence: CASSRGREAYNEQFF. Written as DNA, the CDR3 is TGTGCCAGCAGCAGGGGGCGCGAGGCCTACAATGAGCAGTTCTTC. Together with reference TRBV13 and TRBJ2-1, the CDR3 gives the full variable domain: AAGVIQSPRHLIKEKRETATLKCYPIPRHDTVYWYQQGPGQDPQFLISFYEKMQSDKGSIPDRFSAQQFSDYHSELNMSSLELGDSALYFCASSRGREAYNEQFFGPGTRLTVL.

The V gene is TRBV28, the J gene TRBJ2-2; 7 nucleotides line up with TRBD2. The junction had 14 bases not matched to a gene; V was cut back by 6 bases and J by 10 bases. Germline CDR1 and CDR2: MDHEN and SYDVKM. The CDR3 runs 15 residues. The CDR3 sequence: CASRDSGAGLEELFF. The CDR3 DNA sequence: TGTGCCAGCAGGGACTCGGGAGCGGGACTTGAGGAGCTGTTTTTT.

This clone was seen just once. The chain has TRBV2 and TRBJ1-4; TRBD1 matches 11 bases. With 6 bases clipped from V and 6 bases from J, the junction kept 3 bases outside the gene matches. CDR1 and CDR2 from the germline V gene are SNHLY and FYNNEI. The CDR3 sequence is 14 residues long. CDR3 nucleotide sequence: TGTGCCAGCAGCCCGGGACAGGGGGATGAAAAACTGTTTTTT. Its translation: CASSPGQGDEKLFF.

V gene TRBV28 combines with J gene TRBJ2-7; 7 bases agree with TRBD1. The CDR3 extends over 19 amino acids. V lost 3 bases to trimming and J lost 4 bases; unmatched junction nucleotides: 21. Germline CDR1 is MDHEN and CDR2 is SYDVKM. The CDR3: CASSFAPGLPGQRLYEQYF. The CDR3 DNA follows: TGTGCCAGCAGTTTCGCCCCGGGTCTCCCGGGACAGAGACTTTACGAGCAGTACTTC.

A single count supports this clone. The J gene is TRBJ1-1, the V gene TRBV18, with a weak D call TRBD1 (5 bases). The V gene lost 3 bases and the J gene lost 4 bases, with 18 bases spanning the gap. Germline assignment: CDR1 KGHSH and CDR2 LQKENI. CDR3 length: 16 residues. The CDR3 coding sequence is TGTGCCAGCTCACCTCCGTCTTTCGGGGGGACCACTGAAGCTTTCTTT. Translating it yields CASSPPSFGGTTEAFF.

J is TRBJ1-5 and V is TRBV6-1; TRBD1 is a possible D gene (6 bases). CDR1 and CDR2 from the germline V gene are MNHNS and SASEGT. V shed 11 bases and J shed 3 bases, with 11 bases lying between them. The CDR3 has 12 residues. The CDR3 DNA reads as TGTGCCGGTCGACAGGACAATCAGCCCCAGCATTTT. It encodes CAGRQDNQPQHF.

The J gene is TRBJ1-2, the V gene TRBV5-1; 9 nucleotides line up with TRBD1. There are 18 residues in the CDR3. CDR1 is SGHRS and CDR2 is YFSETQ in the germline V gene. Trimming removed 1 base from V and 3 bases from J; junction bases left unmatched: 13. The CDR3 loop is CASSLYRDRANTHYGYTF. CDR3 in DNA: TGCGCCAGCAGCTTGTACCGGGACAGGGCAAATACCCACTATGGCTACACCTTC.

This chain links TRBV6-5 with TRBJ1-5; D not resolved. This CDR3 region has 13 residues. The V end lost 8 bases, the J end lost 5 bases, and 13 bases lay between the germline ends. Per the germline V gene, CDR1 is MNHEY and CDR2 is SVGAGI. The CDR3 here is CASSAGLDQPQHF. CDR3 DNA sequence: TGTGCCAGCTCTGCAGGACTCGATCAGCCCCAGCATTTT.

V and J are TRBV19 and TRBJ2-2; TRBD1 matches 9 bases. The CDR3 spans 14 residues. The V gene end was trimmed by 9 bases and the J gene end by 6 bases; junction bases not matched to a gene: 8. Per the germline V gene, CDR1 is LNHDA and CDR2 is SQIVND (reference sequence). CDR3 sequence reads: CASRDRVWSGELFF. The CDR3 coding sequence is TGTGCCAGCCGGGACAGGGTGTGGTCCGGGGAGCTGTTTTTT.

This clone is a singleton in its sample. The J gene is TRBJ2-7, the V gene TRBV6-4; 8 bases align to TRBD1. V dropped 4 bases and J dropped 0; count of bases not matched to a gene: 2. There are 14 residues in the CDR3. Germline CDR1 MRHNA, CDR2 SNTAGT. CDR3 amino acids: CASSAGQGSYEQYF. CDR3 bases: TGTGCCAGCAGTGCCGGACAGGGCTCCTACGAGCAGTACTTC.